This entry features one T cell receptor (beta chain) sequence. Its antigen is unidentified. This sample stems from a study of shared clonotypes between healthy human individuals. The CDR3 extends over 13 amino acids. Deletions cut 0 bases from V and 6 bases from J, with 8 bases between. Germline assignment: CDR1 SEHNR and CDR2 FQNEAQ (reference sequence). General study results and limits: Owing to a small donor count, the genetic and exposure-history diversity represented was limited. Among a handful of donors, about 4.6% of naive CD4 clonotypes were found in common.

Generated by immunoSEQ multiplex PCR, the TCRdb table keeps only in-frame clones and is missing some. The table shows millions of clones, with 80% to 95% occurring only once. Specimen: naive CD4+ T cells from PBMCs. Documented subset: CD45RA+ positively selected. The TCR originated in a man in his late teens or twenties in good health. Some clones in this sample may be carry-over from other donors' samples. The chain uses TRBV7-9 and TRBJ1-2, with TRBD1 as a possible D gene (5 bases). CDR3 DNA sequence: TGTGCCAGCAGCTTAGCCGGGACGGATGGCTACACCTTC. Translated, it gives CASSLAGTDGYTF.